This T cell receptor beta chain was observed in a study of T cell repertoires in cytomegalovirus infection. Overall study context: Recently described HLA-C-restricted plus well-studied HLA-B-restricted CMV epitopes were used. An indication of both CMV infection and matching HLA type came from public TCR beta signatures.

As regards this clonotype: What it binds is unknown.

In TCRdb, the reads were re-called with MiXCR into one record per CDR3 protein. The sample carries around 750,000 distinct CDR3 sequences, 30% to 35% recorded once. CDR3 length: 13 residues. Germline V gives CDR1 MNHNY, CDR2 SVGAGI (reference sequence). V gave up 4 bases and J gave up 8 bases, with 11 bases separating them. Points from the study as a whole: Across the ex vivo response, the dominant clonotypes were HLA-C-restricted CMV-specific TCR beta clonotypes. CMV carriers with the relevant HLA were identified by cumulative public TCR beta family frequency.

The sample consisted of cultured CD8+ T cells from PBMCs, taken from culture after CMV antigen stimulation. V and J are TRBV6-6 and TRBJ1-4; no clear D gene. The origin of this receptor is a human donor in good health (CMV status not recorded). Some clones in this sample may be carry-over from other donors' samples. In DNA, the CDR3 is TGTGCCAGCAGTTCCTATATTGGGGAAAAACTGTTTTTT. Protein product: CASSSYIGEKLFF.